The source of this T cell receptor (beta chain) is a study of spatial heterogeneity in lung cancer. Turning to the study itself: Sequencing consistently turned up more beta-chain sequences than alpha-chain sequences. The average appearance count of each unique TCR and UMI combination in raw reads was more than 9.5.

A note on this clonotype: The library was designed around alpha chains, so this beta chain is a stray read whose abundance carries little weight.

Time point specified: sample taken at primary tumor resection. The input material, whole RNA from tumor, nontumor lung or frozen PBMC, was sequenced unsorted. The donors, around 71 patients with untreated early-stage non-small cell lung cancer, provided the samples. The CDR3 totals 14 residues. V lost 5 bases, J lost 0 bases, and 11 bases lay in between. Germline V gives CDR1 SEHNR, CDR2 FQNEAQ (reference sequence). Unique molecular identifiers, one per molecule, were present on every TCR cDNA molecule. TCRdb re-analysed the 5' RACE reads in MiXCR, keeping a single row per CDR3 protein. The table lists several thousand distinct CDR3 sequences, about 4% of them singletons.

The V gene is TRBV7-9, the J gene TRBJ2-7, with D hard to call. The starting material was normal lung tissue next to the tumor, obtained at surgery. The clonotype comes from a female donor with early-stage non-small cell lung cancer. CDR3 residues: CASSPPRRSYEQYF. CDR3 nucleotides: TGTGCCAGCAGCCCGCCACGTCGCTCCTACGAGCAGTACTTC. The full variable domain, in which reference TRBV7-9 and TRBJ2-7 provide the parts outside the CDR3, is DTGVSQNPRHKITKRGQNVTFRCDPISEHNRLYWYRQTLGQGPEFLTYFQNEAQLEKSRLLSDRFSAERPKGSFSTLEIQRTEQGDSAMYLCASSPPRRSYEQYFGPGTRLTVT.